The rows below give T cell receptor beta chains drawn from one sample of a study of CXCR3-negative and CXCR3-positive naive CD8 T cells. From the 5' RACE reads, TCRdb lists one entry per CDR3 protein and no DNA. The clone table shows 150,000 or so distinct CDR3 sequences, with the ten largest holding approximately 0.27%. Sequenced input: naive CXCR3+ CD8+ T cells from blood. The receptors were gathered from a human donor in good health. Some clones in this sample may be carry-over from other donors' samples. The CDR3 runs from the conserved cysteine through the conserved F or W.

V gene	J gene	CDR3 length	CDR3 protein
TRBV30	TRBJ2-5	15	CAWSVGEKVRETQYF
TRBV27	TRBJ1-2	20	CASTSRDGSTTHNLNYGYTF
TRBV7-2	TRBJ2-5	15	CASSLGWGLAETQYF
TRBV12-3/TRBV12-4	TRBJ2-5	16	CASSFEGELEQETQYF
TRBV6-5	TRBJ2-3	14	CASSSGGGADTQYF
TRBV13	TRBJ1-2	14	CASSSRQKAYGYTF
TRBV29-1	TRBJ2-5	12	CSVEGNQETQYF
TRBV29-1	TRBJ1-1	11	CSGYRGDEAFF
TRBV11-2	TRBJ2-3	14	CASTTGVGADTQYF
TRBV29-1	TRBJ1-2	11	CSVVSPYGYTF
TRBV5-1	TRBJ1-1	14	CASSLSAGLAEAFF
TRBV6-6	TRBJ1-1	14	CASSYNGKDTEAFF
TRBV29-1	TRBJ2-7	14	CSVGPGQGAGEQYF
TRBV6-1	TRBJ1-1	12	CASTLDGTEAFF
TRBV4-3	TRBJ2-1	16	CASSQVLGAGNNEQFF
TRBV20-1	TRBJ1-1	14	CSAREAGTDTEAFF
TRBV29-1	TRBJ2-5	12	CSVEAGQETQYF
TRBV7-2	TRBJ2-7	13	CASSFGGEDEQYF
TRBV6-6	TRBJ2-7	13	CASSWASGNEQYF
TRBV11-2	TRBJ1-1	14	CASSLVGGNTEAFF